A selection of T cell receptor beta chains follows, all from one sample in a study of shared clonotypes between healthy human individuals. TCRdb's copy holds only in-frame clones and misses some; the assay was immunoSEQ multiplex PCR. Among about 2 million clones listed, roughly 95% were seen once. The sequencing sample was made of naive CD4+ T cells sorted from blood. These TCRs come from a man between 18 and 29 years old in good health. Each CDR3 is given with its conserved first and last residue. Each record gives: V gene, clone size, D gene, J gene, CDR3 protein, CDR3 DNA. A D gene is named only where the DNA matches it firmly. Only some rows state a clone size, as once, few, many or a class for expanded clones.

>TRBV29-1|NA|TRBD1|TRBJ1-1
CSARGVSGAFF
TGCAGCGCCAGGGGGGTCTCAGGAGCTTTCTTT
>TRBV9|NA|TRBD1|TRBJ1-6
CASSGQGRSPLHF
TGTGCCAGCAGCGGACAGGGAAGGTCACCCCTCCACTTT
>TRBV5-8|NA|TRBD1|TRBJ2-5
CASSTGQGTPSRETQYF
TGTGCCAGCAGCACGGGACAGGGAACCCCATCTCGGGAGACCCAGTACTTC
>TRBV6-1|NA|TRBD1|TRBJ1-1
CASTPVGQMNTEAFF
TGTGCCAGCACCCCAGTGGGACAGATGAACACTGAAGCTTTCTTT
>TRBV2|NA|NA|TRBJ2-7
CASPLREQYF
TGTGCCAGCCCACTACGCGAGCAGTACTTC
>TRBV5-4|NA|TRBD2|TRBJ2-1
CASLSSGGANEQFF
TGTGCCAGCCTATCTAGCGGGGGGGCCAATGAGCAGTTCTTC
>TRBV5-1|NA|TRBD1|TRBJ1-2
CASSGSTTGTGRGYTF
TGCGCCAGCAGCGGCTCAACCACCGGGACAGGTCGTGGCTACACCTTC
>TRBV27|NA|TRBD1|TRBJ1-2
CASGTGEGGYGYTF
TGTGCCAGCGGGACAGGGGAAGGAGGCTATGGCTACACCTTC
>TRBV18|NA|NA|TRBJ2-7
CASQPSESSYEQYF
TGTGCCAGCCAGCCTAGCGAGAGCTCCTACGAGCAGTACTTC
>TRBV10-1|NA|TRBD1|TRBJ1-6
CASRPTSGGAVNSPLHF
TGCGCCAGCAGACCAACTTCAGGGGGCGCAGTCAATTCACCCCTCCACTTT
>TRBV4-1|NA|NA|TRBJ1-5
CASSQEVGGNQPQHF
TGCGCCAGCAGCCAAGAGGTGGGTGGCAATCAGCCCCAGCATTTT
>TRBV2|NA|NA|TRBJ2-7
CASSESRDHSYEQYF
TGTGCCAGCAGCGAAAGCAGAGACCACTCCTACGAGCAGTACTTC
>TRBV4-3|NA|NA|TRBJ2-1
CASSQRLGNEQFF
TGCGCCAGCAGCCAGAGGCTAGGCAATGAGCAGTTCTTC
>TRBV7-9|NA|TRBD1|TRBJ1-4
CASSSGQVRPGINEKLFF
TGTGCCAGCAGCTCCGGACAGGTTCGCCCCGGAATTAATGAAAAACTGTTTTTT
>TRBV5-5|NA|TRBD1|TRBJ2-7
CASSLVPGQGAYEQYF
TGTGCCAGCAGCTTGGTTCCGGGACAGGGGGCCTACGAGCAGTACTTC
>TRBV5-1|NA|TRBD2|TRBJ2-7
CASSLLTSGTTGYEQYF
TGCGCCAGCAGCTTATTAACTAGCGGGACAACAGGTTACGAGCAGTACTTC
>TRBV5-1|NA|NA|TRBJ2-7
CASSLGGRRPYEQYF
TGCGCCAGCAGCTTGGGGGGCAGGCGACCCTACGAGCAGTACTTC
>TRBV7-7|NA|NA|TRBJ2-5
CASSRGVAGETQYF
TGTGCTAGCAGCCGAGGGGTAGCCGGGGAGACCCAGTACTTC
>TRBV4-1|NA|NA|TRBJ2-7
CASSQTRGDTYEQYF
TGCGCCAGCAGCCAAACACGCGGGGACACCTACGAGCAGTACTTC
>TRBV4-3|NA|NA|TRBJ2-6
CASSQAGGAWGANVLTF
TGCGCCAGCAGCCAGGCCGGGGGTGCGTGGGGGGCCAACGTCCTGACTTTC
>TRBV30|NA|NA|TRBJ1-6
CAWSVRPAYSPLHF
TGTGCCTGGAGTGTAAGGCCGGCGTATTCACCCCTCCACTTT
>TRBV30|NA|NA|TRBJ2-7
CAWRQGGSFEQYF
TGTGCCTGGAGACAGGGCGGGAGCTTCGAGCAGTACTTC
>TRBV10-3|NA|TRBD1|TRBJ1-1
CAIRAGQGNTEAFF
TGTGCCATCAGAGCGGGACAGGGGAACACTGAAGCTTTCTTT
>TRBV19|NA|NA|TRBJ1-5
CASNMGGNQPQHF
TGTGCCAGCAACATGGGCGGCAATCAGCCCCAGCATTTT
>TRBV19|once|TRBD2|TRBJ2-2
CASSIVTGGQGGELFF
TGTGCCAGTAGTATAGTCACGGGAGGGCAAGGCGGGGAGCTGTTTTTT
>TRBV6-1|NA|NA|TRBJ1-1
CASPGRWNTEAFF
TGTGCCAGCCCAGGGAGATGGAACACTGAAGCTTTCTTT
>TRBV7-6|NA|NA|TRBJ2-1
CASSLGSGVTYNEQFF
TGTGCCAGCAGCTTAGGGAGCGGAGTCACCTACAATGAGCAGTTCTTC
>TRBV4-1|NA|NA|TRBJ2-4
CASSQPTGQGKNIQYF
TGCGCCAGCAGCCAACCGACGGGCCAGGGGAAAAACATTCAGTACTTC
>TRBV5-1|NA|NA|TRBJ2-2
CASSSPGYTGELFF
TGCGCCAGCAGCTCACCAGGGTACACCGGGGAGCTGTTTTTT